Included here is one TCR beta chain sequence, with context. Its matching antigen is unknown. The sample originates from a study of cytomegalovirus exposure and HLA in healthy donors. The study, taken as a whole, reports: Associated with cytomegalovirus, according to the listing, were fewer than 200 TCR beta chains. As confirmed in vitro, a few CMV-associated chains were specific for CMV antigens.

The germline V gene encodes CDR1 MNHEY and CDR2 SMNVEV (reference sequence). V was cut by 8 bases and J by 3 bases, with 12 bases left in between. The CDR3 has 13 amino acids. The assay was immunoSEQ multiplex PCR, and TCRdb's table has in-frame clones only and misses some. The table includes under 200,000 clones, less than 90% detected once. The sample consisted of PBMCs. The chain links TRBV27 to TRBJ2-3, with D unclear. The receptor comes from a woman aged 30 to 39 in good health and CMV-seronegative. DNA for the CDR3: TGTGCCAGCTCGCGTCCGAGGACAGATACGCAGTATTTT. Translating gives CASSRPRTDTQYF.